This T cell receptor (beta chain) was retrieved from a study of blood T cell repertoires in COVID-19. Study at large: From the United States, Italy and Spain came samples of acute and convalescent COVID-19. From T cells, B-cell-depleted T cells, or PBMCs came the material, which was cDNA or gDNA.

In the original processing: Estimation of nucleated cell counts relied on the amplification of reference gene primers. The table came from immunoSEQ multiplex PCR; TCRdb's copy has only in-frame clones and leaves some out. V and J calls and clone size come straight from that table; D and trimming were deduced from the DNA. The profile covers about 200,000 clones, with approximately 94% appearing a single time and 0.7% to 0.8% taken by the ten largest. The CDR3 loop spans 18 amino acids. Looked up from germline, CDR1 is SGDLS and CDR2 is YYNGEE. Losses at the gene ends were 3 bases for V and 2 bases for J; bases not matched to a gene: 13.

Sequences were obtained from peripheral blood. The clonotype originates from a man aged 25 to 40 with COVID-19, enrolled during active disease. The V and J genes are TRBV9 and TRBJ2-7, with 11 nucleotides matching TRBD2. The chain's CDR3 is CASSGRQSSGGRPYEQYF. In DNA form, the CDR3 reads TGTGCCAGCAGCGGGAGACAATCTAGCGGGGGGCGGCCCTACGAGCAGTACTTC.